Listed here are 29 T cell receptor beta chains from one sample, sequenced in a study of blood T cell repertoires in COVID-19. The protocol was immunoSEQ multiplex PCR, while the TCRdb copy is restricted to in-frame clones and leaves out a portion. The table shows tens of thousands of clones, with roughly four fifths occurring only once. Sequencing was carried out using peripheral blood. These TCRs come from a human donor in a cohort sampled during active or convalescent COVID-19.

V and J are TRBV7-2 and TRBJ1-2; no clear D. V was cut by 1 base and J by 2 bases, with 11 bases left in between. Looked up from germline, CDR1 is SGHTA and CDR2 is FQGNSA. The CDR3 spans 15 residues. The CDR3 coding sequence is TGTGCCAGCAGCTTAGGGGCTTCTTTAAACTATGGCTACACCTTC. Its protein is CASSLGASLNYGYTF.

The J gene is TRBJ2-5, the V gene TRBV7-9; D perhaps matches TRBD2 (7 bases). Germline assignment: CDR1 SEHNR and CDR2 FQNEAQ (reference sequence). The V and J ends lost 6 bases and 1 base respectively, with 12 bases between them. This CDR3 spans 14 amino acids. CDR3 loop: CASRLGGRQETQYF. CDR3 nucleotide sequence: TGTGCCAGCAGACTGGGGGGGCGCCAAGAGACCCAGTACTTC. Drawing the rest from reference TRBV7-9 and TRBJ2-5, the complete variable domain is DTGVSQNPRHKITKRGQNVTFRCDPISEHNRLYWYRQTLGQGPEFLTYFQNEAQLEKSRLLSDRFSAERPKGSFSTLEIQRTEQGDSAMYLCASRLGGRQETQYFGPGTRLLVL.

The rearrangement joins TRBV4-3 to TRBJ2-5; 9 bases align to TRBD2. Trimming removed 5 bases from V and 5 bases from J; junction bases left unmatched: 6. CDR3 length: 14 amino acids. Looked up from germline, CDR1 is LGHNA and CDR2 is YSLEER. CDR3 sequence: CASSTGTSRETQYF. CDR3 DNA: TGCGCCAGCAGCACCGGGACTAGCCGTGAGACCCAGTACTTC.

The V gene is TRBV7-2, the J gene TRBJ2-3; D call uncertain. The germline gives CDR1 SGHTA, CDR2 FQGNSA. The CDR3 has 14 amino acids. V was pared by 3 bases and J by 2 bases, with 9 bases between. In DNA, the CDR3 is TGTGCCAGCAGCTTCTCCCTTATCACAGATACGCAGTATTTT. This codes for CASSFSLITDTQYF.

This chain connects TRBV15 to TRBJ2-7, with 8 bases identical to TRBD1. Germline V gene data show CDR1 as LNHNV and CDR2 as YYDKDF (reference sequence). The CDR3 length is 14 residues. With 7 bases clipped from V and 2 bases from J, the junction kept 7 bases outside the gene matches. The CDR3 nucleotides read TGTGCCACCAATACCGGACAGGGTACCTACGAGCAGTACTTC. This codes for CATNTGQGTYEQYF.

This clone occurred once. The CDR3 is CASSVGWGGPTGELFF. DNA of the CDR3: TGTGCCAGCAGCGTAGGATGGGGGGGCCCAACCGGGGAGCTGTTTTTT. The J gene is TRBJ2-2, the V gene TRBV9; a weak D match, TRBD2 (7 bases). The CDR3 loop spans 16 amino acids. Trimming removed 0 bases at V and 5 bases at J, with 14 bases between. Per the germline V gene, CDR1 is SGDLS and CDR2 is YYNGEE.

V usage is TRBV19 and J usage is TRBJ1-1, with 8 bases matching TRBD1. This CDR3 contains 15 residues. Germline trimming cut 6 bases from V and 1 base from J; bases unmatched to any gene: 7. From germline, CDR1 is LNHDA and CDR2 SQIVND (reference sequence). In DNA form, the CDR3 reads TGTGCCAGTAGCCGTGGACAGGGAGGGAACACTGAAGCTTTCTTT. Translated, it gives CASSRGQGGNTEAFF.

This sequence joins TRBV18 and TRBJ1-6; 7 bases fit TRBD1. CDR1 and CDR2 from the germline V gene are KGHSH and LQKENI. The ends lost 0 bases at V and 9 bases at J; junction bases unmatched: 2. The CDR3 loop spans 14 amino acids. The CDR3 nucleotides read TGTGCCAGCTCACCACCAGGGGGCGTTTCACCCCTCCACTTT. It specifies CASSPPGGVSPLHF.

This clone came up once. The rearrangement links TRBV6-2 or TRBV6-3 to TRBJ2-1; 9 bases fit TRBD1. The CDR3 sequence is 15 residues long. CDR1 and CDR2 from the germline V gene are MNHEY and SVGEGT. V shed 6 bases and J 7 bases; nucleotides not matched to a gene: 10. CDR3 sequence reads: CASSSRGTGRNEQFF. The CDR3 coding sequence is TGTGCCAGCAGCTCCAGAGGGACAGGGCGGAATGAGCAGTTCTTC.

This chain links TRBV4-1 with TRBJ1-4; D is possibly TRBD1 (6 bases). This CDR3 is 17 amino acids long. Germline CDR1 reads MGHRA; CDR2 reads YSYEKL. Trimming left V 3 bases short and J 1 base short, with 15 bases between. This chain's CDR3 is CASSQGTGSGTNEKLFF. For the CDR3, the DNA is TGCGCCAGCAGCCAGGGAACAGGGTCGGGAACTAATGAAAAACTGTTTTTT.

This clone was seen just once. This chain joins TRBV7-8 and TRBJ2-7; a possible D gene is TRBD2 (5 bases). The CDR3 is made up of 15 amino acids. V was shortened by 5 bases and J by 11 bases, with 25 bases between the two germline ends. Germline lookup yields CDR1 SGHVS and CDR2 FQNEAQ. The chain's CDR3 is CASSLSRYSGVTEYF. The CDR3 bases are TGTGCCAGCAGCCTTTCTCGATACTCCGGGGTGACCGAGTACTTC.

The chain employs TRBV3-1 (or the pseudogene TRBV3-2) and TRBJ2-7; 9 bases map to TRBD1. The CDR3 length is 16 residues. The ends lost 4 bases at V and 5 bases at J; junction bases unmatched: 12. From germline, CDR1 is LGHDT and CDR2 YNNKEL (reference sequence). The CDR3 sequence is CASSLMTGGKYNEQYF. As DNA, the CDR3 is TGTGCCAGCAGCCTAATGACAGGGGGAAAATACAACGAGCAGTACTTC.

This clone was seen more than once but under ten times. The chain uses TRBV11-3 and TRBJ2-2; D is ambiguous. Trimming left V 0 bases short and J 0 bases short, with 8 bases between. Germline V gene lookup returns CDR1 SGHNT and CDR2 YENEEA. This CDR3 is built from 16 residues. The CDR3 DNA reads as TGTGCCAGCAGCTTAGATCCTGGGCCGAACACCGGGGAGCTGTTTTTT. This translates into CASSLDPGPNTGELFF.

J is TRBJ2-1 and V is TRBV19; D remains ambiguous. V was cut by 1 base and J by 1 base, with 5 bases left in between. This CDR3 has 14 residues. CDR1 is LNHDA, CDR2 SQIVND, per germline (reference sequence). The chain's CDR3 is CASSIVQSYNEQFF. The CDR3, as DNA: TGTGCCAGTAGTATAGTACAGTCCTACAATGAGCAGTTCTTC.

This clone was seen a handful of times. The rearrangement uses TRBV7-9 and TRBJ2-1; D might be TRBD1 (6 bases). Germline V gives CDR1 SEHNR, CDR2 FQNEAQ (reference sequence). V gave up 5 bases and J gave up 8 bases, with 10 bases separating them. The CDR3 has 12 amino acids. The DNA for the CDR3 is TGTGCCAGCAGCAACAGGGTCTATGAGCAGTTCTTC. Encoded protein: CASSNRVYEQFF.

The gene calls are TRBV5-5 and TRBJ2-6, with D hard to call. CDR1 SGHKS and CDR2 YYEKEE come from the germline V gene (reference sequence). The CDR3 extends over 16 amino acids. Trimming took off 3 bases at V and 0 bases at J, with 10 bases between the two ends. CDR3 region: CASSSSQNSGANVLTF. The CDR3 bases are TGTGCCAGCAGCTCGTCTCAGAACTCTGGGGCCAACGTCCTGACTTTC.

This clone was counted a few times. For the CDR3, the DNA is TGTGCCAGCAGCCTACCGGGACTAGCGGGGGCCGAGGCAGATACGCAGTATTTT. Residues: CASSLPGLAGAEADTQYF. The V and J genes are TRBV7-2 and TRBJ2-3; 14 nucleotides align to TRBD2. Germline V CDR1 and CDR2: SGHTA, FQGNSA. This CDR3 is 18 amino acids long. With V trimmed by 5 bases and J by 4 bases, 11 bases remained unmatched.

The V and J genes are TRBV23-1 and TRBJ1-2, with a tentative D call TRBD1 (5 bases). TRBV23-1 is labeled an ORF, and its function is uncertain. The CDR3 is 15 residues long. Trimming removed 4 bases at V and 3 bases at J, with 15 bases between. DNA of the CDR3: TGCGCCAGCAGTCTCCCGGGCAGGGCGGACTATGGCTACACCTTC. As protein: CASSLPGRADYGYTF.

This chain joins TRBV7-8 and TRBJ2-1, with 8 bases matching TRBD2. This CDR3 comprises 17 residues. Germline trimming cut 1 base from V and 3 bases from J; bases unmatched to any gene: 8. The germline gives CDR1 SGHVS, CDR2 FQNEAQ. The CDR3, as DNA: TGTGCCAGCAGCTTAGTTCTCGGGGGGGTTGTCTACAATGAGCAGTTCTTC. Translation: CASSLVLGGVVYNEQFF.

V usage is TRBV6-1 and J usage is TRBJ2-7; D is unresolved. Deletions cut 3 bases from V and 4 bases from J, with 10 bases between. Germline V gene data show CDR1 as MNHNS and CDR2 as SASEGT. The CDR3 runs 13 residues. CDR3 DNA: TGTGCCAGCAGTGACCAATGGGCTTACGAGCAGTACTTC. The encoded protein is CASSDQWAYEQYF.

On this clone itself: At the DNA level, this CDR3 is encoded by other sequences in the same sample as well. The chain has TRBV6-4 and TRBJ1-1; D remains ambiguous. From germline, CDR1 is MRHNA and CDR2 SNTAGT. This CDR3 has 14 residues. The germline V and J ends were trimmed by 4 bases and 1 base, with 10 bases remaining between them. As DNA, the CDR3 is TGTGCCAGCAGTGCCTCGCCGGGGAACACTGAAGCTTTCTTT. Translating gives CASSASPGNTEAFF.

The chain uses TRBV10-3 and TRBJ1-4; TRBD1 agrees at 10 bases. The CDR3 has 15 residues. V gave up 10 bases and J gave up 4 bases; unmatched junction bases: 9. Germline assignment: CDR1 ENHRY and CDR2 SYGVKD. In DNA, the CDR3 is TGTGCCACCACTCGGGGGACAGGGGTTAATGAAAAACTGTTTTTT. Its protein is CATTRGTGVNEKLFF.

The chain is built from TRBV4-1 and TRBJ2-7; 7 bases are a match to TRBD2. V trimming: 0 bases; J trimming: 7 bases; junction bases outside the gene matches: 9. The CDR3 loop spans 15 amino acids. Germline CDR1 MGHRA, CDR2 YSYEKL. CDR3 residues: CASSQDRTSLGEQYF. The DNA for the CDR3 is TGCGCCAGCAGCCAAGATCGGACTAGTCTCGGTGAGCAGTACTTC.

This rearrangement joins TRBV6-2 or TRBV6-3 to TRBJ2-3, with 9 bases identical to TRBD1. The trim removed 0 bases at V and 2 bases at J, leaving 3 bases unmatched. The germline V gene has CDR1 MNHEY and CDR2 SVGEGT. The CDR3 loop spans 16 amino acids. CDR3 bases: TGTGCCAGCAGTTACTCGGGACAGGGCTACACAGATACGCAGTATTTT. It translates to CASSYSGQGYTDTQYF.

The chain employs TRBV19 and TRBJ2-7; D is ambiguous. Germline loops: CDR1 LNHDA, CDR2 SQIVND (reference sequence). The CDR3 length is 14 residues. The V end lost 3 bases, the J end lost 0 bases, and 9 bases lay between the germline ends. In nucleotides, the CDR3 is TGTGCCAGTAGTATCTTGAGGAGCTCCTACGAGCAGTACTTC. It yields the protein CASSILRSSYEQYF.

The chain joins TRBV6-2 or TRBV6-3 to TRBJ1-5; 7 bases agree with TRBD1. The CDR3 extends over 14 amino acids. Germline V gene data show CDR1 as MNHEY and CDR2 as SVGEGT. Unmatched junction bases numbered 5, after V lost 6 bases and J lost 3 bases. The CDR3 nucleotides are TGTGCCAGCAGCCAGGGACAGTCCAATCAGCCCCAGCATTTT. Amino acid sequence: CASSQGQSNQPQHF.

This chain joins TRBV19 and TRBJ1-1; D is possibly TRBD1 (5 bases). Germline V gives CDR1 LNHDA, CDR2 SQIVND (reference sequence). CDR3 size: 14 residues. V gave up 2 bases and J gave up 0 bases, with 7 bases separating them. The CDR3 here is CASSIRRVNTEAFF. CDR3 DNA sequence: TGTGCCAGTAGTATACGCAGGGTGAACACTGAAGCTTTCTTT.

The chain carries TRBV6-5 and TRBJ1-6; D is perhaps TRBD1 (5 bases). The CDR3 extends over 15 amino acids. Germline assignment: CDR1 MNHEY and CDR2 SVGAGI. V was cut by 3 bases and J by 7 bases, with 13 bases left in between. The CDR3 reads CASSYDGGDNSPLHF. CDR3 bases: TGTGCCAGCAGTTATGATGGAGGGGACAATTCACCCCTCCACTTT.

The chain recombines TRBV6-5 with TRBJ1-5; D call uncertain. Per the germline V gene, CDR1 is MNHEY and CDR2 is SVGAGI. The CDR3 spans 14 residues. Trimming shortened V by 5 bases and J by 4 bases, and 12 bases separated the two germline ends. DNA for the CDR3: TGTGCCAGCAGTACAAAAAGATCAAATCAGCCCCAGCATTTT. As protein: CASSTKRSNQPQHF.